Listed below are T cell receptor beta chains from one sample, sequenced in a study of T cells in Graves' hyperthyroidism and ophthalmopathy. One entry per CDR3 protein, called by TCRdb with MiXCR from the multiplex PCR reads. The table shows hundreds of thousands of distinct CDR3 sequences, with roughly 45% occurring only once. The specimen sequenced was peripheral blood or thyroid tissue (not recorded which). The receptors derive from an adult man with Graves' disease, either hyperthyroidism or ophthalmopathy (not recorded which). The CDR3 runs from the conserved cysteine through the conserved F or W. A D gene is named only where the DNA matches it firmly. Clone size is stated in some rows and not others, as once, few, many or a class when expanded.

clone_size d_call j_call v_call cdr3_nt cdr3_aa
few - TRBJ2-5 TRBV7-9 TGTGCCAGCAGCTTGGCCACAGGCTACCAAGAGACCCAGTACTTC CASSLATGYQETQYF
many TRBD1 TRBJ1-2 TRBV12-3/TRBV12-4 TGTGCCAGCAGTAGGGACAGGGGTGACTACACCTTC CASSRDRGDYTF
few - TRBJ2-2 TRBV7-2 TGTGCCAGCAGCTTAGGGGGGGCGGTCACCGGGGAGCTGTTTTTT CASSLGGAVTGELFF
- - TRBJ2-6 TRBV25-1 TGTGCCAGTGGTGCGGGAAACTCTGGGGCCAACGTCCTGACTTTC CASGAGNSGANVLTF
- TRBD1 TRBJ2-7 TRBV5-1 TGCGCCAGCAGCTTGGATGGTCAGGGGGACAGCGAGCAGTACTTC CASSLDGQGDSEQYF
- - TRBJ1-6 TRBV7-9 TGTGCCAGCAGTTTTACAGGGAGCTATTCACCCCTCCACTTT CASSFTGSYSPLHF
many TRBD1 TRBJ1-2 TRBV25-1 TGTGCCAGCAGTGAATCCGGGACAGCCTATGGCTACACCTTC CASSESGTAYGYTF
- - TRBJ1-1 TRBV2 TGTGCCAGCAGTGAGGCGGTGAACACTGAAGCTTTCTTT CASSEAVNTEAFF
- - TRBJ1-6 TRBV7-2 TGTGCCAGCAGGGACACCTTGGCACCCCTCCACTTT CASRDTLAPLHF
- - TRBJ1-5 TRBV19 TGTGCCAGTAGTATGAAGGGGCAGGCCGACCTACTTTCTCAGCCCCAGCATTTT CASSMKGQADLLSQPQHF
few TRBD1 TRBJ2-7 TRBV7-9 TGTGCCAGCAGCCTATACAGGGGATTCTCCTACGAGCAGTACTTC CASSLYRGFSYEQYF
many - TRBJ1-3 TRBV15 TGTGCCACCAGCAGAGATCCCGCCCGCTCTGGAAACACCATATATTTT CATSRDPARSGNTIYF
few TRBD1 TRBJ2-7 TRBV5-1 TGCGCCAGCAGCTTATTACCCCCGGGACAGGGAGGCTACGAGCAGTACTTC CASSLLPPGQGGYEQYF